The 22 T cell receptor beta chains given below trace back to one sample, sequenced in a study of early T cells in non-severe SARS-CoV-2 infection. TCRdb independently ran MiXCR on the 5' RACE reads; one entry per CDR3 protein. The table records some 66,000 distinct CDR3 sequences, about 13% of them present only once. Sequenced material: whole blood. Receptors were obtained from an adult who was a healthcare worker with PCR-confirmed SARS-CoV-2 infection or an uninfected control (not recorded which).

This clonotype has only a few counts. This chain links TRBV5-4 with TRBJ2-2; 8 nucleotides align to TRBD1. The junction had 9 bases not matched to a gene; V was cut back by 3 bases and J by 5 bases. CDR1 and CDR2 from the germline V gene are SGHNT and YYREEE (reference sequence). The CDR3 is made up of 16 amino acids. Here the CDR3 DNA reads TGTGCCAGCAGCTCCCCCCGGGACAGGTCAACCGGGGAGCTGTTTTTT. Translating it yields CASSSPRDRSTGELFF.

This clonotype was counted at least ten times. J is TRBJ2-1 and V is TRBV20-1; 7 bases match TRBD2. The CDR3 sequence is 12 residues long. With V trimmed by 6 bases and J by 3 bases, 2 bases remained unmatched. The germline gives CDR1 DFQATT, CDR2 SNEGSKA (reference sequence). The CDR3 here is CSAVAGYNEQFF. For the CDR3, the DNA is TGCAGTGCCGTAGCGGGCTACAATGAGCAGTTCTTC.

This clonotype was picked up a small number of times. V is TRBV9 and J is TRBJ1-6; D is unresolved. This CDR3 has 15 residues. CDR1 and CDR2 (germline): SGDLS, YYNGEE. The V and J ends lost 5 bases and 7 bases respectively, with 16 bases between them. The CDR3 reads CASSPPGASNSPLHF. The CDR3, as DNA: TGTGCCAGCAGTCCCCCGGGAGCTTCAAATTCACCCCTCCACTTT.

This clonotype was observed a few times. The final CDR3 position lacks the conserved phenylalanine or tryptophan, pointing to a likely read error. The V call is TRBV9, the J call TRBJ2-2; 8 positions agree with TRBD2. Germline V gives CDR1 SGDLS, CDR2 YYNGEE. This CDR3 is built from 17 residues. The ends lost 0 bases at V and 6 bases at J; junction bases unmatched: 10. CDR3 in DNA: TGTGCCAGCAGCGTAGGGTTAGCGGGATCGGCTCCCGGGGAGCTGTTTTCT. Amino acid sequence: CASSVGLAGSAPGELFS.

The chain is built from TRBV3-1 and TRBJ2-2; TRBD2 aligns across 7 bases. Unmatched junction bases numbered 4, after V lost 3 bases and J lost 9 bases. Germline V gives CDR1 LGHDT, CDR2 YNNKEL (reference sequence). CDR3 length: 13 amino acids. The CDR3 protein is CASSQRETRELFF. The CDR3 nucleotides read TGTGCCAGCAGCCAGCGGGAGACCCGGGAGCTGTTTTTT.

The chain couples TRBV6-1 to TRBJ2-1; no clear D. CDR1 and CDR2 (germline): MNHNS, SASEGT. The CDR3 is made up of 14 amino acids. The V gene lost 5 bases and the J gene lost 2 bases, with 10 bases spanning the gap. The CDR3 nucleotides read TGTGCCAGCAGTATGGACCCCCCCTACAATGAGCAGTTCTTC. Translated: CASSMDPPYNEQFF.

V is TRBV28 and J is TRBJ1-2; tentative D call: TRBD1 (5 bases). Germline CDR1 MDHEN, CDR2 SYDVKM. The ends were cut back, 2 bases at V and 6 bases at J, with 10 bases in the middle. This CDR3 spans 13 amino acids. The CDR3 spells CASSLGGRHGYTF. The CDR3 coding sequence is TGTGCCAGCAGTTTAGGGGGTCGCCATGGCTACACCTTC.

The V gene is TRBV7-2, the J gene TRBJ2-3, with 7 bases aligning to TRBD2. Germline V gene sequence: CDR1 SGHTA, CDR2 FQGNSA. V lost 5 bases, J lost 7 bases, and 6 bases stayed unmatched. The CDR3 sequence is 13 residues long. The CDR3 loop reads CASSLGTTNTQYF. In DNA form, the CDR3 reads TGTGCCAGCAGCCTTGGGACTACCAATACGCAGTATTTT.

This clonotype was recorded a few times. The chain employs TRBV20-1 and TRBJ2-7, with TRBD1 identical over 8 bases. The ends lost 6 bases at V and 6 bases at J; junction bases unmatched: 7. CDR3 length equals 12 residues. The germline V gene has CDR1 DFQATT and CDR2 SNEGSKA (reference sequence). The CDR3 DNA reads TGCAGTGCCCCGGACAGGGATATCGAGCAGTACTTC. It encodes CSAPDRDIEQYF.

This clonotype occurred a few times. This chain uses TRBV29-1 with TRBJ2-1; TRBD2 agrees at 8 bases. V shed 7 bases, J shed 8 bases, and the junction held 4 bases outside the gene matches. The CDR3 has 11 residues. Germline lookup yields CDR1 SQVTM and CDR2 ANQGSEA. CDR3 coding DNA: TGCAGCGCCGTACTAGCGGATGAGCAGTTCTTC. Protein sequence: CSAVLADEQFF.

In its sample, this clonotype was seen a few times. The chain is built from TRBV20-1 and TRBJ2-3, with TRBD2 identical over 9 bases. The CDR3 has 15 amino acids. V lost 6 bases to trimming and J lost 3 bases; unmatched junction nucleotides: 10. The germline V gene has CDR1 DFQATT and CDR2 SNEGSKA (reference sequence). Written as DNA, the CDR3 is TGCAGTGCCTGGTTGGCGGGAGGGGAAACAGATACGCAGTATTTT. Translation: CSAWLAGGETDTQYF.

The rearrangement uses TRBV19 and TRBJ2-7; no reliable D call. The CDR3 consists of 13 residues. CDR1 is LNHDA and CDR2 is SQIVND in the germline V gene (reference sequence). With 5 bases removed from V and 3 bases from J, the gap between germline ends came to 11 bases. The CDR3 protein is CASSLRIFYEQYF. The CDR3 DNA reads as TGTGCCAGTAGTCTCCGGATCTTCTACGAGCAGTACTTC.

V and J are TRBV27 and TRBJ1-3; D is uncertain. This CDR3 contains 15 residues. The germline V gene encodes CDR1 MNHEY and CDR2 SMNVEV (reference sequence). The V end was cut by 0 bases, the J end by 2 bases, with 8 bases between. DNA for the CDR3: TGTGCCAGCAGTTTATCCGTGGGTACTGGAAACACCATATATTTT. Translated: CASSLSVGTGNTIYF.

This clonotype was recorded a few times. This chain links TRBV9 with TRBJ2-1; no clear D gene. Per the germline V gene, CDR1 is SGDLS and CDR2 is YYNGEE. The V gene lost 0 bases and the J gene lost 2 bases, with 12 bases spanning the gap. The length of the CDR3 is 16 residues. For the CDR3, the DNA is TGTGCCAGCAGCGTAGGTGGAGACCCAACCTACAATGAGCAGTTCTTC. This translates into CASSVGGDPTYNEQFF.

The chain has TRBV28 and TRBJ2-7; 11 bases fit TRBD2. V was pared by 3 bases and J by 7 bases, with 8 bases of the junction left unmatched. This CDR3 contains 15 residues. Per germline, CDR1 MDHEN and CDR2 SYDVKM. The CDR3 is CASSLVAGGPEEQYF. CDR3 coding DNA: TGTGCCAGCAGTTTGGTAGCGGGAGGGCCGGAAGAGCAGTACTTC.

This clonotype appeared a few times. V usage is TRBV7-6 and J usage is TRBJ2-7, with D uncertain. From germline, CDR1 is SGHVS and CDR2 FNYEAQ. Between the trimmed V and J ends, which lost 5 bases and 4 bases, there was a span of 18 bases. This CDR3 is 15 amino acids long. CDR3 nucleotides: TGTGCCAGCAGCCCCCGCGCCGGCAGCCTATACGAGCAGTACTTC. Translating gives CASSPRAGSLYEQYF.

The chain uses TRBV5-1 and TRBJ2-3; D may be TRBD1 or TRBD2 (5 bases each). The CDR3 has 15 residues. CDR1 is SGHRS, CDR2 YFSETQ, per germline. V shed 2 bases and J shed 0 bases, with 10 bases lying between them. This CDR3 is CASSFQGVSTDTQYF. In DNA form, the CDR3 reads TGCGCCAGCAGCTTCCAGGGAGTGAGCACAGATACGCAGTATTTT. Full variable domain (missing parts from reference TRBV5-1 and TRBJ2-3): KAGVTQTPRYLIKTRGQQVTLSCSPISGHRSVSWYQQTPGQGLQFLFEYFSETQRNKGNFPGRFSGRQFSNSRSEMNVSTLELGDSALYLCASSFQGVSTDTQYFGPGTRLTVL.

This clonotype was seen a few times. V gene TRBV10-1 combines with J gene TRBJ2-3; a weak D match, TRBD2 (5 bases). Germline V lookup: CDR1 WNHNN, CDR2 SYGVQD (reference sequence). CDR3 length equals 16 residues. Trimming took 3 bases from V and 2 from J, leaving 15 bases between them. CDR3 nucleotides: TGCGCCAGCAGTGACGGTAGCGCGGACCCCACAGATACGCAGTATTTT. Translated, it gives CASSDGSADPTDTQYF.

The table lists this clonotype with many counts. The J gene is TRBJ2-3, the V gene TRBV29-1; D unclear. V lost 3 bases and J 2 bases, leaving 3 bases between the germline ends. The CDR3 runs 11 residues. Germline CDR1 is SQVTM and CDR2 is ANQGSEA. The CDR3 spells CSVDVTDTQYF. In nucleotides, the CDR3 is TGCAGCGTTGATGTCACAGATACGCAGTATTTT.

V and J are TRBV27 and TRBJ2-1; 13 positions match TRBD2. This CDR3 contains 15 residues. The junction had 2 bases not matched to a gene; V was cut back by 2 bases and J by 7 bases. From germline, CDR1 is MNHEY and CDR2 SMNVEV (reference sequence). For the CDR3, the DNA is TGTGCCAGCAGTTTACGGACTAGCGGGAGTAATGAGCAGTTCTTC. Its translation is CASSLRTSGSNEQFF.

This clonotype was seen more than once but under ten times. CDR3 region: CASSDRLAGGPGELFF. CDR3 nucleotides: TGTGCCAGCAGCGATAGACTAGCGGGAGGGCCCGGGGAGCTGTTTTTT. The rearrangement links TRBV11-2 to TRBJ2-2, with 14 positions matching TRBD2. Germline V lookup: CDR1 SGHAT, CDR2 FQNNGV. The CDR3 runs to 16 residues. Unmatched junction bases numbered 5, after V lost 5 bases and J lost 6 bases.

This clonotype was observed a few times. In DNA form, the CDR3 reads TGTGCCAGCAGTTACGTGCCGAGCACAGATACGCAGTATTTT. Protein product: CASSYVPSTDTQYF. This rearrangement joins TRBV6-5 to TRBJ2-3; no definite D call. V dropped 2 bases and J dropped 0 bases, with 6 bases sitting between them. The CDR3 has 14 residues. Germline CDR1 MNHEY, CDR2 SVGAGI.